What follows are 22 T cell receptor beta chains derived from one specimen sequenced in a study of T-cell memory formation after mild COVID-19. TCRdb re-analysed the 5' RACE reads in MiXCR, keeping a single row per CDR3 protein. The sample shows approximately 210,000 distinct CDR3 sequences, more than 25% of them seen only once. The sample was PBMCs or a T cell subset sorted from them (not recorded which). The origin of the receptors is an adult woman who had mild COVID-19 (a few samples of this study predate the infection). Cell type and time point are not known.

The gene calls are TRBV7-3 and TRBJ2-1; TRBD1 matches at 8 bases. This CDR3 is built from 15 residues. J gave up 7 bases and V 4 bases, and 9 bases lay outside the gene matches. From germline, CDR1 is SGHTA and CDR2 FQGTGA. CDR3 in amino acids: CASSSPGTGGNEQFF. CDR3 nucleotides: TGTGCCAGCAGCTCGCCCGGGACAGGTGGGAATGAGCAGTTCTTC.

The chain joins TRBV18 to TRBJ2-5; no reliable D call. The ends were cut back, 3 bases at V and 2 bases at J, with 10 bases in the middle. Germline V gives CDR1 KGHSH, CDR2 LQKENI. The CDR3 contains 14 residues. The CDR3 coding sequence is TGTGCCAGCTCACCCCCGACCCAGCAAGAGACCCAGTACTTC. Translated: CASSPPTQQETQYF. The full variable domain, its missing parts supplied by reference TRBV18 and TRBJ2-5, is NAGVMQNPRHLVRRRGQEARLRCSPMKGHSHVYWYRQLPEEGLKFMVYLQKENIIDESGMPKERFSAEFPKEGPSILRIQQVVRGDSAAYFCASSPPTQQETQYFGPGTRLLVL.

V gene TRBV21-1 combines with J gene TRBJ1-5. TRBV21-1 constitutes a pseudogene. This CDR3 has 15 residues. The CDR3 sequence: CASTQHSILNQPQHF. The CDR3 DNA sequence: TGTGCCAGCACCCAACATTCTATCCTAAATCAGCCCCAGCATTTT.

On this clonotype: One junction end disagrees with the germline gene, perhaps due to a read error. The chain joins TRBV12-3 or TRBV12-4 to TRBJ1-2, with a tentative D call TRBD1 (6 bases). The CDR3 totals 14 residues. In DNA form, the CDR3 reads TGTGCCAGCAGTTTCGGGGGGCAGGCCTATGGATACACCTTC. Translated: CASSFGGQAYGYTF.

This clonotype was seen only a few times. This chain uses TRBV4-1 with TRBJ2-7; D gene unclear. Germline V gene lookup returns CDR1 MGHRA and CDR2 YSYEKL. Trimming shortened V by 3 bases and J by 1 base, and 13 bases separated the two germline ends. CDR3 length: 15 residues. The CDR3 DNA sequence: TGCGCCAGCAGCCATGGTCGTGACGGATCCTACGAGCAGTACTTC. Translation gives CASSHGRDGSYEQYF.

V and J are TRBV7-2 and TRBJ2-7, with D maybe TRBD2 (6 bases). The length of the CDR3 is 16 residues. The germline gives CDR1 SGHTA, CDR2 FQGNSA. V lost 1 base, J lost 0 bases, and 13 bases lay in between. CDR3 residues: CASSLEGGGTSYEQYF. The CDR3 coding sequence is TGTGCCAGCAGCTTAGAGGGCGGCGGGACCTCCTACGAGCAGTACTTC.

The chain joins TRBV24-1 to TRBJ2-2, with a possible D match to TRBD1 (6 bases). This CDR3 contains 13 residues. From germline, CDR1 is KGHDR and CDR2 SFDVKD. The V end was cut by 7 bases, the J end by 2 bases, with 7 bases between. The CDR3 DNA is TGTGCCACCAGGGGGACAAACACCGGGGAGCTGTTTTTT. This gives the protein CATRGTNTGELFF.

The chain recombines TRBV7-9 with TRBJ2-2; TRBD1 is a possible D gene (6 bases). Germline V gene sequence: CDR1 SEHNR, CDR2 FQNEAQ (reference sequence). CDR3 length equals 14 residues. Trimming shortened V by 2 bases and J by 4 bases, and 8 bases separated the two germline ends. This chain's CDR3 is CASSLQGSTGELFF. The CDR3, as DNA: TGTGCCAGCAGCTTACAGGGGAGCACCGGGGAGCTGTTTTTT.

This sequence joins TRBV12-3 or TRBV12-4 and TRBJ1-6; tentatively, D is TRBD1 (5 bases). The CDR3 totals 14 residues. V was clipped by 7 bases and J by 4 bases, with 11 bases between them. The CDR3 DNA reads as TGTGCCAGCAAGGGCGGACAATATAATTCACCCCTCCACTTT. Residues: CASKGGQYNSPLHF.

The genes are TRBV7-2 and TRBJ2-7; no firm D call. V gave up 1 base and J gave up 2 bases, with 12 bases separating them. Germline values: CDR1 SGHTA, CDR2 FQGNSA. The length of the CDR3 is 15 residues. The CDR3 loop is CASSLGRGSAYEQYF. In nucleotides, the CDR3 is TGTGCCAGCAGCTTAGGACGCGGCTCCGCCTACGAGCAGTACTTC.

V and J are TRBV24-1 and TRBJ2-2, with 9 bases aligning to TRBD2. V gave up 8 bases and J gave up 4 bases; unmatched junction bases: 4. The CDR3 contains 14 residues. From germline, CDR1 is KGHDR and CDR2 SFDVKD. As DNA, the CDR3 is TGTGCCACCATGTCTAGCGGGGCCACCGGGGAGCTGTTTTTT. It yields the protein CATMSSGATGELFF.

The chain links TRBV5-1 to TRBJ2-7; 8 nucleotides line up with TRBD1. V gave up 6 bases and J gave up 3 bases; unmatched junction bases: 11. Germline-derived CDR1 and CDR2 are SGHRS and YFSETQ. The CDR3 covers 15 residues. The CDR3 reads CASTESGTGLYEQYF. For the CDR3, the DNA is TGCGCCAGCACCGAGTCCGGGACAGGACTCTACGAGCAGTACTTC.

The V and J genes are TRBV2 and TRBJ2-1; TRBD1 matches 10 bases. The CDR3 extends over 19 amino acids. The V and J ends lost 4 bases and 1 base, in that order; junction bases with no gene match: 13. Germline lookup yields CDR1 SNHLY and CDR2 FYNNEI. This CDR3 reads CASSGDKWGTGESYNEQFF. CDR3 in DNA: TGTGCCAGCAGTGGGGACAAATGGGGGACAGGGGAATCCTACAATGAGCAGTTCTTC.

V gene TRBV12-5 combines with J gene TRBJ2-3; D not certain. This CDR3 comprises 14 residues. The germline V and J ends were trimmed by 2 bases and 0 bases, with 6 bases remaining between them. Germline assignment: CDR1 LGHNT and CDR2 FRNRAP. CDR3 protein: CASGLRSSTDTQYF. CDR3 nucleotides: TGTGCTAGTGGTTTGAGATCTAGCACAGATACGCAGTATTTT.

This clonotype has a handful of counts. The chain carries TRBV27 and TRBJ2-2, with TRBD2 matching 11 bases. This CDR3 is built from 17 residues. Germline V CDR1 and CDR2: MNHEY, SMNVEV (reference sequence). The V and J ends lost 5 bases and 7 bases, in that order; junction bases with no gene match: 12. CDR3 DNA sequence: TGTGCCAGCAGTCTAAAAATGACTAGCGGGGTGATCGGGGAGCTGTTTTTT. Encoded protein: CASSLKMTSGVIGELFF.

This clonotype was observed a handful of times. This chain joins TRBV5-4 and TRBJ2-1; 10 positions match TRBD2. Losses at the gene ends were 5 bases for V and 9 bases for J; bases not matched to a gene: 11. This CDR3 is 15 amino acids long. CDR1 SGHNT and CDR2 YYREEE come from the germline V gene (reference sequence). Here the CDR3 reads CASSHGTSAFSEQFF. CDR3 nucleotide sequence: TGTGCCAGCAGTCACGGGACTAGCGCTTTCTCTGAGCAGTTCTTC.

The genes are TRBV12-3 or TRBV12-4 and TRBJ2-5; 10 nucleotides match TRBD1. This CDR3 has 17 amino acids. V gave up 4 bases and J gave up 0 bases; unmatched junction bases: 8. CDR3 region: CASSSEPGQGNQETQYF. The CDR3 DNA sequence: TGTGCCAGCAGTTCAGAGCCGGGACAGGGGAACCAAGAGACCCAGTACTTC.

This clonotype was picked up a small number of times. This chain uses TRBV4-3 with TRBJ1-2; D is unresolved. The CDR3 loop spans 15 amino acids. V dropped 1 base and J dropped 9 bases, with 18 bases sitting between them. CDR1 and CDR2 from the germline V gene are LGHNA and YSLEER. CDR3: CASSQGSVSSGSYTF. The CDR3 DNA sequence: TGCGCCAGCAGCCAAGGTTCAGTCAGCTCCGGTAGCTACACCTTC.

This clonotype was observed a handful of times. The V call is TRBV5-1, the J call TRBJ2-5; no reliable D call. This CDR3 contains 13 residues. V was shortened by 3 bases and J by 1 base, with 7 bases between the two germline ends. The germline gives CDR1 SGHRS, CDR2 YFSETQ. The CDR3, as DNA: TGCGCCAGCAGCTGGGGTCTCCAAGAGACCCAGTACTTC. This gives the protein CASSWGLQETQYF.

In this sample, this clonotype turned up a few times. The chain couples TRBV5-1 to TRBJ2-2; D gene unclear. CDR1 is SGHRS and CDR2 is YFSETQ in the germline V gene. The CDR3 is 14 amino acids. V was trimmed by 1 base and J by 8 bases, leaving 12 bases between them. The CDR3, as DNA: TGCGCCAGCAGCTTGACCAGATCCGGAGGGGAGCTGTTTTTT. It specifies CASSLTRSGGELFF.

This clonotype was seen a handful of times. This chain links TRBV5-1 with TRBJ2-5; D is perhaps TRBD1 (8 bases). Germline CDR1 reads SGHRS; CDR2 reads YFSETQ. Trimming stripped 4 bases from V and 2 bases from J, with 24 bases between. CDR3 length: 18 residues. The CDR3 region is CASSTRPGGGGGQETQYF. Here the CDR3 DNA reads TGCGCCAGCAGCACCCGACCAGGGGGCGGGGGCGGTCAAGAGACCCAGTACTTC.

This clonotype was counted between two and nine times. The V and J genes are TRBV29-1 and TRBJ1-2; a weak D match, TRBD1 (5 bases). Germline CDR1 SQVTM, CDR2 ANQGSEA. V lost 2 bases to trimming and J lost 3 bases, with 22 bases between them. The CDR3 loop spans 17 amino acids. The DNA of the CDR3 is TGCAGCGTTGAAAGTGCCCTTCACGGGGGTCGGGACTATGGCTACACCTTC. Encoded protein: CSVESALHGGRDYGYTF.